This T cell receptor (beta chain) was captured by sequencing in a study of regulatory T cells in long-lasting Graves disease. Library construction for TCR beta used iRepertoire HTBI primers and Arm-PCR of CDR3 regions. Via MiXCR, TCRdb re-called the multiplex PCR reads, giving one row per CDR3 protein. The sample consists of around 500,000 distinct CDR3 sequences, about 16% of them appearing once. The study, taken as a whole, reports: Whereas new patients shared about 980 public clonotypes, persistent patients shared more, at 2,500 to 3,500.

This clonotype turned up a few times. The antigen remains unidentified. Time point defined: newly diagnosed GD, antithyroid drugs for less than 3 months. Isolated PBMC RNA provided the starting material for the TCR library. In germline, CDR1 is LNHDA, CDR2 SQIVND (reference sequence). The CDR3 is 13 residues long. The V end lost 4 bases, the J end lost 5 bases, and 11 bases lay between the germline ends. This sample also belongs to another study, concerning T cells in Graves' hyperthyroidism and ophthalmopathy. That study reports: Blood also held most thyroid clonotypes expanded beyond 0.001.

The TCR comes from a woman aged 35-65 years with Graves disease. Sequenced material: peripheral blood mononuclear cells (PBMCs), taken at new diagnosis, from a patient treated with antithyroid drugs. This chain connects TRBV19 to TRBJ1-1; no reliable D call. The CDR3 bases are TGTGCCAGTAGTAATCTAGGCAAGACTGAAGCTTTCTTT. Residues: CASSNLGKTEAFF.